This TCR beta chain was recorded in a study of T cell changes during pregnancy in multiple sclerosis. Repertoires were generated with immunoSEQ multiplex PCR, while TCRdb's copy carries only in-frame clones and drops some. This table holds tens of thousands of clones, more than 75% found once. This sample comprised peripheral blood, obtained in the third trimester of pregnancy. The sequence derives from a female donor in good health, enrolled as a control in a pregnancy study.

CDR3 nucleotides: TGTGCCAGCAGCCACGGGGGTACAGGGGGCGGGGGCAATCAGCCCCAGCATTTT. Translated, it gives CASSHGGTGGGGNQPQHF. The chain has TRBV7-9 and TRBJ1-5, with 9 bases identical to TRBD1. Germline V gives CDR1 SEHNR, CDR2 FQNEAQ (reference sequence). V shed 5 bases and J 2 bases; nucleotides not matched to a gene: 13. The CDR3 extends over 18 amino acids. The variable domain in full, with the rest retrieved from reference TRBV7-9 and TRBJ1-5, is DTGVSQNPRHKITKRGQNVTFRCDPISEHNRLYWYRQTLGQGPEFLTYFQNEAQLEKSRLLSDRFSAERPKGSFSTLEIQRTEQGDSAMYLCASSHGGTGGGGNQPQHFGDGTRLSIL.